The rows below give T cell receptor beta chains drawn from one sample of a study of patients and donors after allogeneic stem cell transplantation. MiXCR, applied by TCRdb to the RT-PCR reads, yields one record per CDR3 protein. The repertoire holds 400,000 to 500,000 distinct CDR3 sequences, approximately 16% seen once, with just over 7% in the top ten. Sequenced: blood, either unsorted or a sorted T cell fraction (not recorded which). These receptor sequences come from a human donor who was either an allogeneic HSCT recipient or a stem cell or donor lymphocyte infusion donor (not recorded which). It is not recorded whose cells these are; they may come from a transplant donor. CDR3s include the opening cysteine and the closing phenylalanine or tryptophan. Fields, in order: V gene, J gene, clone size, D gene, CDR3 protein, CDR3 DNA. The D gene is left open where the match is weak. Size is stated for part of the rows, as once, few or many counts, or as a class when the clone is expanded.

>TRBV4-1|TRBJ2-6|.|.
CASSQVGANVLTF
TGCGCCAGCAGCCAAGTTGGGGCCAACGTCCTGACTTTC
>TRBV20-1|TRBJ2-7|few|.
CSAGSGYEQYF
TGCAGTGCTGGGTCGGGCTACGAGCAGTACTTC
>TRBV11-3|TRBJ2-7|.|TRBD1
CASSSPGTGSHEQYF
TGTGCCAGCAGCTCGCCCGGGACAGGGAGCCACGAGCAGTACTTC
>TRBV5-4|TRBJ1-1|few|.
CASSLGESQNTEAFF
TGTGCCAGCAGCTTGGGGGAATCACAGAACACTGAAGCTTTCTTT
>TRBV4-2|TRBJ1-1|few|TRBD1
CASSQPDRANTEAFF
TGTGCCAGCAGCCAGCCTGACAGGGCGAACACTGAAGCTTTCTTT
>TRBV9|TRBJ1-1|.|.
CASSVGGGMNTEAFF
TGTGCCAGCAGCGTCGGTGGAGGGATGAACACTGAAGCTTTCTTT
>TRBV23-1|TRBJ2-7|.|.
CASSPFFRTGTYEQYF
TGCGCCAGCAGTCCCTTCTTCCGAACAGGGACGTACGAGCAGTACTTC
>TRBV21-1|TRBJ1-1|.|.
CASSKAHRFLGNTEAFF
TGTGCCAGCAGCAAAGCGCATCGGTTTTTAGGGAACACTGAAGCTTTCTTT
>TRBV7-2|TRBJ2-1|.|.
CASSPGKFGEQFF
TGTGCCAGCAGCCCCGGGAAATTCGGTGAGCAGTTCTTC
>TRBV7-2|TRBJ1-5|.|TRBD1
CASSLALRDRGLSGGNQPQHF
TGTGCCAGCAGCTTAGCCCTCCGGGACAGGGGCCTCTCGGGTGGCAATCAGCCCCAGCATTTT
>TRBV11-2|TRBJ2-7|many|.
CASSLKRVPYEQYF
TGTGCCAGCAGCCTAAAAAGGGTCCCCTACGAGCAGTACTTC
>TRBV12-3/TRBV12-4|TRBJ1-6|.|TRBD1
CASSYRGGGSPLHF
TGTGCCAGCAGCTACAGGGGAGGTGGGTCACCCCTCCACTTT
>TRBV20-1|TRBJ2-1|.|TRBD2
CSVVRPGGSYNEQFF
TGCAGTGTCGTGCGACCGGGGGGGAGCTACAATGAGCAGTTCTTC
>TRBV15|TRBJ2-5|few|.
CATSRGRRGRAQYF
TGTGCCACCAGCAGAGGACGACGAGGAAGGGCCCAGTACTTC
>TRBV9|TRBJ2-7|.|.
CASSVVVKRAGYYEQYF
TGTGCCAGCAGCGTAGTTGTTAAGAGGGCCGGCTACTACGAGCAGTACTTC
>TRBV7-9|TRBJ2-5|.|TRBD2
CASSLLAGGAPETQYF
TGTGCCAGCAGCTTACTCGCGGGAGGGGCTCCAGAGACCCAGTACTTC
>TRBV6-5|TRBJ2-1|few|TRBD1
CASSSERLGQGHEQFF
TGTGCCAGCAGTTCCGAACGACTAGGACAGGGGCATGAGCAGTTCTTC
>TRBV12-3/TRBV12-4|TRBJ1-4|few|.
CASSNRDRGKLFF
TGTGCCAGCAGTAACCGGGACCGAGGGAAACTGTTTTTT
>TRBV20-1|TRBJ2-5|.|.
CSARDLVADIQETQYF
TGCAGTGCTAGAGATCTGGTAGCGGACATACAAGAGACCCAGTACTTC
>TRBV4-1|TRBJ1-1|.|TRBD1
CASSQAGTGNTEAFF
TGCGCCAGCAGCCAAGCCGGGACAGGGAACACTGAAGCTTTCTTT
>TRBV29-1|TRBJ1-2|few|.
CSVVRNRGYGYTF
TGCAGCGTTGTAAGAAACAGAGGCTATGGCTACACCTTC
>TRBV5-5|TRBJ2-7|many|TRBD2
CASSGGLAGVSEQYF
TGTGCCAGCAGCGGCGGACTAGCGGGAGTTTCCGAGCAGTACTTC